The 7 T cell receptor beta chains below all came from one sample that was sequenced in a study of early T cells in non-severe SARS-CoV-2 infection. TCRdb re-derived calls from the 5' RACE reads in MiXCR, one entry per CDR3 protein. Among around 84,000 distinct CDR3 sequences, about 10% were seen once, and the ten largest hold approximately 8%. The sample in question was whole blood, obtained at baseline. Every receptor here comes from an adult who was a healthcare worker with PCR-confirmed SARS-CoV-2 infection or an uninfected control (not recorded which).

The chain has TRBV29-1 and TRBJ2-7; maybe TRBD2 (5 bases). CDR1 SQVTM and CDR2 ANQGSEA come from the germline V gene. V dropped 8 bases and J dropped 8 bases, with 28 bases sitting between them. This CDR3 has 15 amino acids. The CDR3 reads CSSQRSGTLLMKQYF. CDR3 sequence (DNA): TGCAGCAGCCAACGATCGGGAACCCTCCTTATGAAGCAGTACTTC.

This chain links TRBV19 with TRBJ2-4, with a weak D call TRBD1 (6 bases). From germline, CDR1 is LNHDA and CDR2 SQIVND (reference sequence). The CDR3 sequence is 15 residues long. Deletions cut 6 bases from V and 7 bases from J, with 19 bases between. CDR3 protein: CASSLETGGGNIQYF. The CDR3 region has the DNA TGTGCCAGTAGCCTAGAGACAGGCGGTGGGAACATTCAGTACTTC.

This clonotype occurred many times. The rearrangement joins TRBV5-1 to TRBJ2-6; no reliable D call. Germline loops: CDR1 SGHRS, CDR2 YFSETQ. This CDR3 has 15 amino acids. V was cut by 0 bases and J by 0 bases, with 4 bases left in between. The CDR3 DNA sequence: TGCGCCAGCAGCTTGGACGGCTCTGGGGCCAACGTCCTGACTTTC. It encodes CASSLDGSGANVLTF.

This clonotype was picked up a small number of times. The chain recombines TRBV23-1 with TRBJ2-3, with D possibly TRBD1 on 6 matching bases. TRBV23-1 is annotated as an ORF whose role is uncertain. The CDR3 has 14 amino acids. V was cut by 6 bases and J by 2 bases, with 12 bases left in between. The CDR3 spells CASRLDSNTDTQYF. Written as DNA, the CDR3 is TGCGCCAGCAGACTGGACAGCAACACAGATACGCAGTATTTT.

This chain joins TRBV2 and TRBJ1-1; 7 bases agree with TRBD1. Germline CDR1 SNHLY, CDR2 FYNNEI. The CDR3 extends over 13 amino acids. V shed 6 bases and J 3 bases; nucleotides not matched to a gene: 4. CDR3 region: CASSSTGDTEAFF. CDR3 coding DNA: TGTGCCAGCAGCTCCACAGGGGACACTGAAGCTTTCTTT.

This clonotype was found a few times. V is TRBV18 and J is TRBJ2-7; a possible D gene is TRBD1 (5 bases). With 2 bases removed from V and 3 bases from J, the gap between germline ends came to 11 bases. Germline lookup yields CDR1 KGHSH and CDR2 LQKENI. This CDR3 has 14 amino acids. The CDR3 DNA sequence: TGTGCCAGCTCACCAGAATCAGGGAACTACGAGCAGTACTTC. This codes for CASSPESGNYEQYF.

The gene calls are TRBV25-1 and TRBJ2-7, with D unclear. Looked up from germline, CDR1 is MGHDK and CDR2 is SYGVNS. V was pared by 4 bases and J by 4 bases, with 5 bases between. CDR3 length equals 11 residues. The CDR3 sequence: CASSGVYEQYF. In DNA, the CDR3 is TGTGCCAGCAGTGGGGTTTACGAGCAGTACTTC.